Sequencing of this TCR beta chain was carried out in a study of T cells in localized non-small cell lung cancer (dated by TCRdb to about 2020). For the wider study: The study examined T cell repertoires in approximately 240 patients with early-stage NSCLC and compared tumors with uninvolved tumor-adjacent lungs. The cohort was made up of approximately 250 treatment-naive NSCLC patients whose localized lung tumors had been resected. The mean age of the NSCLC patients was approximately 71 years, with 130 or so men and around 100 women. Overall study outcomes, separate from this receptor: Because multi-region tumor sequencing was not performed, intratumor heterogeneity could not be ruled out. Uninvolved tumor-adjacent lung showed the highest T cell clonality, higher than tumor, which suggests more focused antigenic responses in the uninvolved tumor-adjacent lung. A median of around 57 of the top 100 tumor clones were detected in paired uninvolved adjacent lung, and 28 of these tumor clones were also found among the top 100 clones of the paired uninvolved adjacent lung. Because the study design was exploratory, TCR variables were selected using unadjusted p-values without false-discovery rate correction. Higher blood T cell density associated with longer overall survival, while higher adjacent-lung clonality associated with shorter survival.

At diagnosis, peripheral blood, uninvolved tumor-adjacent lung and tumor were collected and stored as a combination of fresh-frozen and FFPE material. Blood samples were analyzed as peripheral blood mononuclear cells for TCR repertoire profiling. A word on this clone: Its antigen remains undetermined. Base qualities are not at hand, and no much larger clone is one base apart.

TCR beta CDR3 regions were sequenced from DNA using the immunoSEQ Assay. In the paper's pipeline: To compute T cell density, TCR beta template counts were normalized to usable DNA, which was estimated by amplifying housekeeping genes. Using the preseqR package, richness was estimated by extrapolating to 120,000 templates for tissue samples and 400,000 templates for PBMC samples. Clonality was defined by subtracting Pielou's evenness from one. To identify tissue-enriched TCRs, differential abundance testing was run on productive amino-acid clonotypes with a minimum total count of 5 and an alpha of 0.1. The Jaccard Index and the Morisita Overlap Index were used to measure repertoire overlap between compartments. TCR beta CDR3s were clustered by GLIPH together with public tetramer-defined viral CDR3s, and at least three viral sequences plus V-gene enrichment were required for viral motifs. TCRdb holds this immuneACCESS table with in-frame rearrangements only. Some clones are missing; in checked studies, unresolved V genes explain under half, and the rest has no known cause. That table is the source of V, J and clone size, and D and trimming were worked out from the DNA. This sample gives some 85,000 clones in total; over 70% of them show up just once. The ten largest clones take up roughly 19% of the sample.

The CDR3 spans 15 residues, from the cysteine through the phenylalanine. Only the CDR3 region is kept as DNA, spanning 45 bases read in frame from base 1. V is pared back by 4 bases and J by 3 bases, with 13 bases lying between the germline termini. Per the germline V gene, SGHVS is the CDR1 and FQNEAQ is the CDR2. The source material was PBMCs, sampled before any cancer treatment. This TCR was sampled from a man aged 40-75 years with stage II squamous cell lung carcinoma. The chain employs TRBV7-8 and TRBJ1-5; no D gene can be assigned with confidence. The sequenced DNA is TGTGCCAGCAGCTCCCTAGACACAGACAATCAGCCCCAGCATTTT. This encodes CASSSLDTDNQPQHF.